This is a list of T cell receptor beta chains from one sample in a study of post-analysis software for immune sequencing data. TCRdb reanalysed the PCR reads using MiXCR and keeps one entry per CDR3 protein. This repertoire shows around 250,000 distinct CDR3 sequences, 35% to 40% found once; its top ten account for around 5%. The specimen was blood. These receptors came from a girl between 5 and 17 years old with multiple sclerosis. Each CDR3 is given with its conserved first and last residue. A D gene is named only where the DNA matches it firmly. Clone size appears in some rows only: once, few, many, or a class for an expanded clone.

j_gene,v_gene,len,abundance,d_gene,CDR3aa,CDR3nt
TRBJ1-1,TRBV15,13,many,.,CATSRDSGSEAFF,TGTGCCACCAGCAGAGATTCGGGTTCTGAAGCTTTCTTT
TRBJ2-4,TRBV15,18,.,TRBD2,CATSRDFGTSGTKNIQYF,TGTGCCACCAGCAGAGATTTCGGGACTAGCGGGACCAAAAACATTCAGTACTTC
TRBJ1-2,TRBV9,13,many,.,CASSVGAGDGYTF,TGTGCCAGCAGCGTAGGGGCAGGGGATGGCTACACCTTC
TRBJ2-1,TRBV7-2,15,many,TRBD2,CASSFERDYYNEQFF,TGTGCCAGCAGCTTTGAGCGGGATTACTACAATGAGCAGTTCTTC
TRBJ2-5,TRBV9,16,once,TRBD1,CASSSRTGVLGETQYF,TGTGCCAGCAGCTCCCGGACAGGGGTGTTGGGAGAGACCCAGTACTTC
TRBJ1-2,TRBV12-3/TRBV12-4,14,few,.,CASSPSLLGYGYTF,TGTGCCAGCAGTCCATCTCTTTTGGGGTATGGCTACACCTTC
TRBJ2-7,TRBV7-9,13,many,.,CASSPMSSYEQYF,TGTGCCAGCAGCCCGATGAGCTCCTACGAGCAGTACTTC
TRBJ1-2,TRBV5-6,12,many,.,CASSLFNYGYTF,TGTGCCAGCAGCTTGTTCAACTATGGCTACACCTTC
TRBJ1-1,TRBV5-1,14,.,.,CASSPWGVNTEAFF,TGCGCCAGCAGCCCCTGGGGAGTCAACACTGAAGCTTTCTTT
TRBJ1-2,TRBV7-9,13,many,.,CASSRDVGYGYTF,TGTGCCAGCAGCCGGGACGTCGGCTATGGCTACACCTTC
TRBJ1-1,TRBV20-1,15,many,TRBD1,CSARDPRGANTEAFF,TGCAGTGCTAGAGATCCCAGGGGGGCAAACACTGAAGCTTTCTTT
TRBJ1-2,TRBV11-1,12,many,.,CASRPFNYGYTF,TGTGCCAGCAGGCCATTTAACTATGGCTACACCTTC
TRBJ2-4,TRBV5-1,16,many,TRBD2,CASSLSGREVKNIQYF,TGCGCCAGCAGCTTGTCCGGGAGGGAAGTCAAAAACATTCAGTACTTC
TRBJ2-6,TRBV7-9,20,few,TRBD1,CASSPETGERADSGANVLTF,TGTGCCAGCAGCCCCGAAACAGGGGAACGGGCCGACTCTGGGGCCAACGTCCTGACTTTC
TRBJ2-2,TRBV12-5,16,.,TRBD1,CASGSGRLRGPGELFF,TGTGCTAGTGGATCGGGACGTCTCAGGGGGCCCGGGGAGCTGTTTTTT
TRBJ1-5,TRBV20-1,15,.,.,CSALVGRNSNQPQHF,TGCAGTGCCTTAGTGGGACGGAATAGCAATCAGCCCCAGCATTTT
TRBJ1-1,TRBV13,16,few,.,CASRPSPREGEVGAFF,TGTGCCAGCAGGCCCTCGCCCAGGGAGGGAGAAGTTGGAGCTTTCTTT
TRBJ1-4,TRBV3-1,14,many,.,CASTYGQTNEKLFF,TGTGCCAGCACCTACGGGCAGACTAATGAAAAACTGTTTTTT
TRBJ1-5,TRBV6-5,13,.,.,CASRPGDNQPQHF,TGTGCCAGCAGGCCGGGGGACAATCAGCCCCAGCATTTT
TRBJ2-3,TRBV12-3/TRBV12-4,15,.,.,CASSFLGAITDTQYF,TGTGCCAGCAGTTTTTTGGGGGCCATCACAGATACGCAGTATTTT
TRBJ2-5,TRBV24-1,14,many,.,CATSDRGREETQYF,TGTGCCACCAGTGACAGGGGACGGGAGGAGACCCAGTACTTC
TRBJ2-7,TRBV29-1,12,many,.,CSAGDGIYEQYF,TGCAGCGCTGGGGACGGAATCTACGAGCAGTACTTC
TRBJ1-2,TRBV25-1,14,few,.,CASRFPGEAGGYTF,TGTGCCAGCAGATTCCCAGGGGAAGCCGGTGGCTACACCTTC
TRBJ1-1,TRBV12-3/TRBV12-4,12,.,.,CASSPSGLEAFF,TGTGCCAGCAGTCCCTCGGGACTTGAAGCTTTCTTT
TRBJ1-2,TRBV9,17,many,TRBD1,CASSAYGHRGHNYGYTF,TGTGCCAGCAGCGCCTATGGGCACAGGGGTCATAACTATGGCTACACCTTC
TRBJ2-1,TRBV20-1,13,few,.,CSATGPVNNEQFF,TGCAGTGCTACTGGGCCCGTTAACAATGAGCAGTTCTTC
TRBJ1-2,TRBV20-1,13,many,.,CSATLGKNYGYTF,TGCAGTGCTACTTTAGGCAAGAACTATGGCTACACCTTC
TRBJ2-4,TRBV7-2,17,.,.,CASSLPGGGRIKNIQYF,TGTGCCAGCAGCTTACCTGGCGGGGGCCGAATCAAAAACATTCAGTACTTC
TRBJ2-3,TRBV12-3/TRBV12-4,13,many,.,CASSQTRTDTQYF,TGTGCCAGCAGTCAAACGAGGACAGATACGCAGTATTTT
TRBJ2-5,TRBV10-3,18,.,TRBD2,CAISERLAGEVVQETQYF,TGTGCCATCAGTGAGAGGCTAGCGGGGGAGGTCGTACAAGAGACCCAGTACTTC
TRBJ2-1,TRBV5-5,14,medium-sized,.,CASSDGPSYNEQFF,TGTGCCAGCAGTGACGGACCGTCCTACAATGAGCAGTTCTTC
TRBJ2-7,TRBV20-1,14,few,.,CSARDLQKSYEQYF,TGCAGTGCTAGAGATCTTCAGAAGTCCTACGAGCAGTACTTC
TRBJ1-5,TRBV4-2,17,few,.,CASSQDTGIIGNQPQHF,TGTGCCAGCAGCCAAGATACAGGGATTATCGGCAATCAGCCCCAGCATTTT
TRBJ1-2,TRBV20-1,15,.,.,CSATVGGTNNYGYTF,TGCAGTGCCACAGTAGGGGGGACGAATAACTATGGCTACACCTTC
TRBJ1-4,TRBV5-1,15,.,.,CASSLEGSTNEKLFF,TGCGCCAGCAGCTTGGAAGGGTCAACTAATGAAAAACTGTTTTTT
TRBJ1-1,TRBV20-1,13,.,.,CSAQRGSSTEAFF,TGCAGTGCCCAACGGGGCAGCAGCACTGAAGCTTTCTTT
TRBJ1-2,TRBV20-1,14,many,.,CSARGAGKLEGYTF,TGCAGTGCTAGAGGAGCAGGGAAATTGGAGGGCTACACCTTC
TRBJ2-7,TRBV5-1,17,.,.,CASRVIGNRYVIYEQYF,TGCGCCAGCAGGGTAATAGGCAACAGGTACGTGATCTACGAGCAGTACTTC
TRBJ1-1,TRBV4-1,18,few,TRBD1,CASSQDMAGGNMDTEAFF,TGCGCCAGCAGCCAAGATATGGCAGGGGGAAATATGGACACTGAAGCTTTCTTT
TRBJ2-1,TRBV5-4,15,few,TRBD2,CASSSKTSVVDEQFF,TGTGCCAGCAGCTCTAAGACTAGCGTAGTCGATGAGCAGTTCTTC
TRBJ2-1,TRBV4-1,15,many,TRBD2,CASRVTSGRDNEQFF,TGCGCCAGCCGAGTTACTAGCGGGAGGGACAATGAGCAGTTCTTC
TRBJ2-1,TRBV12-3/TRBV12-4,15,many,.,CASSPPGHRDNEQFF,TGTGCCAGCAGCCCACCGGGCCACCGGGACAATGAGCAGTTCTTC
TRBJ2-7,TRBV5-6,14,few,TRBD1,CASSVSGQGYEQYF,TGTGCCAGCAGCGTTTCAGGACAGGGATACGAGCAGTACTTC
TRBJ2-3,TRBV10-3,14,many,.,CAISESASTDTQYF,TGTGCCATCAGTGAGTCGGCTTCCACAGATACGCAGTATTTT
TRBJ2-7,TRBV5-6,15,many,.,CASSPIGMGSYEQYF,TGTGCCAGCAGCCCGATCGGGATGGGTTCCTACGAGCAGTACTTC
TRBJ2-7,TRBV3-1,16,.,TRBD2,CASSQDASGGAREQYF,TGTGCCAGCAGCCAAGATGCTAGCGGGGGGGCTCGGGAGCAGTACTTC
TRBJ1-5,TRBV11-2,15,.,.,CASSQSGGGNQPQHF,TGTGCCAGCAGCCAGAGTGGGGGAGGCAATCAGCCCCAGCATTTT
TRBJ1-1,TRBV4-1,17,few,.,CASSQVRAGHPGSQAFF,TGCGCCAGCAGCCAAGTTAGAGCGGGACATCCCGGGTCCCAAGCTTTCTTT
TRBJ2-2,TRBV10-3,12,.,.,CATMSGPGELFF,TGTGCCACCATGAGCGGGCCCGGGGAGCTGTTTTTT
TRBJ2-1,TRBV10-3,15,many,TRBD1,CAISGGQDPYNEQFF,TGTGCCATCAGTGGGGGACAGGACCCCTACAATGAGCAGTTCTTC
TRBJ1-2,TRBV28,13,many,.,CASDRTGLYGYTF,TGTGCCAGTGACAGGACCGGATTGTATGGCTACACCTTC
TRBJ2-7,TRBV29-1,14,.,.,CSVALLGVDSEQYF,TGCAGCGTTGCCCTCCTCGGAGTGGACAGCGAGCAGTACTTC
TRBJ1-2,TRBV27,15,few,TRBD1,CASSLSTGGAYGYTF,TGTGCCAGCAGTTTGTCCACAGGGGGAGCCTATGGCTACACCTTC
TRBJ2-1,TRBV6-2/TRBV6-3,15,once,TRBD2,CASSYEAGGRSEQFF,TGTGCCAGCAGTTACGAGGCGGGAGGGCGGAGTGAGCAGTTCTTC
TRBJ1-2,TRBV9,12,many,.,CASSVWTEGYTF,TGTGCCAGCAGCGTATGGACAGAAGGCTACACCTTC
TRBJ1-2,TRBV9,14,.,.,CTSSGSVSNYGYTF,TGTACCAGTAGCGGGAGTGTCTCTAACTATGGCTACACCTTC
TRBJ2-2,TRBV7-2,16,many,.,CASSFTSGRNTGELFF,TGTGCCAGCAGCTTTACAAGTGGGAGGAACACCGGGGAGCTGTTTTTT
TRBJ1-4,TRBV3-1,12,.,.,CASSLLRSELFF,TGTGCCAGCAGCCTACTGCGATCGGAACTGTTTTTT
TRBJ1-1,TRBV6-1,15,.,.,CASSEVGAYTAEAFF,TGTGCCAGCAGTGAAGTCGGGGCCTATACAGCTGAAGCTTTCTTT